These 16 T cell receptor beta chains were sequenced from one sample in a study of blood T cell repertoires in COVID-19. Method: immunoSEQ multiplex PCR; TCRdb's copy keeps in-frame clones and lacks some. The sample lists 250,000 to 300,000 clones; approximately 81% were seen once. What was sequenced was PBMCs or T cells enriched from blood (not recorded which). Receptor source: a woman between 50 and 59 years old who had been exposed to COVID-19.

The V gene is TRBV7-9, the J gene TRBJ2-7; 8 nucleotides match TRBD1. The CDR3 runs 12 residues. Unmatched junction bases numbered 8, after V lost 7 bases and J lost 9 bases. Germline V CDR1 and CDR2: SEHNR, FQNEAQ (reference sequence). The CDR3 DNA reads as TGTGCCAGCACCGGACAGGGATCTTGGCAGTACTTC. This sequence encodes CASTGQGSWQYF.

This clone was counted only a few times. The identical CDR3 is also encoded by other nucleotide sequences in the sample. V and J are TRBV20-1 and TRBJ2-3; D unclear. Germline CDR1 is DFQATT and CDR2 is SNEGSKA (reference sequence). CDR3 size: 11 residues. V lost 6 bases and J lost 2, with 6 bases in between. The CDR3 bases are TGCAGTGCCCTTAACACAGATACGCAGTATTTT. Its translation: CSALNTDTQYF.

V is TRBV7-9 and J is TRBJ1-2, with D perhaps TRBD1 (6 bases). The CDR3 extends over 14 amino acids. Trimming left V 1 base short and J 2 bases short, with 8 bases between. Germline CDR1 reads SEHNR; CDR2 reads FQNEAQ (reference sequence). CDR3 bases: TGTGCCAGCAGCTTAGAGGGACAAAACTATGGCTACACCTTC. This codes for CASSLEGQNYGYTF.

This clone has only a few counts. The chain has TRBV7-9 and TRBJ2-7; D ambiguous. CDR1 and CDR2 from the germline V gene are SEHNR and FQNEAQ (reference sequence). CDR3 length: 14 residues. Trimming stripped 1 base from V and 7 bases from J, with 14 bases between. The CDR3 sequence is CASSLVTPPREQYF. CDR3 coding DNA: TGTGCCAGCAGCTTAGTGACGCCCCCGCGGGAGCAGTACTTC.

This clone appeared once. The rearrangement joins TRBV4-2 to TRBJ1-2; a possible D gene is TRBD1 (5 bases). The CDR3 loop spans 13 amino acids. Germline CDR1 is LGHNA and CDR2 is YNFKEQ. V dropped 3 bases and J dropped 8 bases, with 13 bases sitting between them. The CDR3 protein is CASSQGGDNGYTF. CDR3 DNA: TGTGCCAGCAGCCAGGGAGGGGATAACGGCTACACCTTC.

A few counts support this clone. The rearrangement uses TRBV6-5 and TRBJ1-1; TRBD1 matches 8 bases. This CDR3 region has 14 residues. The germline V gene encodes CDR1 MNHEY and CDR2 SVGAGI. V lost 6 bases, J lost 4 bases, and 7 bases stayed unmatched. CDR3 in DNA: TGTGCCAGCAGCCCAGGGGGCAGGGGCACTGAAGCTTTCTTT. Translating gives CASSPGGRGTEAFF.

This chain uses TRBV28 with TRBJ2-1, with D perhaps matching TRBD2 (6 bases). The V gene lost 3 bases and the J gene lost 9 bases, with 18 bases spanning the gap. The CDR3 length is 15 residues. Germline loops: CDR1 MDHEN, CDR2 SYDVKM. CDR3 loop: CASSFGGWEFGEQFF. The CDR3 DNA follows: TGTGCCAGCAGTTTCGGGGGATGGGAGTTCGGTGAGCAGTTCTTC.

V is TRBV19 and J is TRBJ1-6, with D possibly TRBD1 on 5 matching bases. V was pared by 6 bases and J by 10 bases, with 16 bases between. The CDR3 totals 14 residues. Germline CDR1 and CDR2: LNHDA and SQIVND (reference sequence). The CDR3 DNA reads TGTGCCAGTAGAGGAAGGGGAAAGGACTCACCCCTCCACTTT. Protein: CASRGRGKDSPLHF.

The chain employs TRBV19 and TRBJ1-1, with D possibly TRBD1 on 5 matching bases. The CDR3 has 13 residues. V lost 8 bases and J lost 0, with 10 bases in between. CDR1 LNHDA and CDR2 SQIVND come from the germline V gene (reference sequence). CDR3 sequence reads: CASLDRLNTEAFF. The CDR3 DNA is TGTGCCAGTCTCGACAGACTGAACACTGAAGCTTTCTTT.

The rearrangement links TRBV5-3 to TRBJ2-7, with 10 bases matching TRBD2. TRBV5-3 belongs to the ORF category, with a function that is uncertain. V shed 4 bases and J 6 bases; nucleotides not matched to a gene: 10. The CDR3 has 15 amino acids. As DNA, the CDR3 is TGTGCCAGAAGCGCTTTAGCGGGGGGCGGTCGCGAGCAGTACTTC. Translation gives CARSALAGGGREQYF.

The chain joins TRBV19 to TRBJ1-5, with 10 bases matching TRBD1. This CDR3 comprises 16 residues. Germline CDR1 and CDR2: LNHDA and SQIVND (reference sequence). V gave up 6 bases and J gave up 5 bases; unmatched junction bases: 10. The CDR3 protein is CASSRNRQGADQPQHF. The CDR3 DNA reads TGTGCCAGTAGCCGCAACCGACAGGGGGCGGATCAGCCCCAGCATTTT.

This clone was seen only once. This sequence joins TRBV2 and TRBJ1-1, with D perhaps matching TRBD1 (6 bases). Per the germline V gene, CDR1 is SNHLY and CDR2 is FYNNEI. The CDR3 has 12 residues. CDR3 nucleotide sequence: TGTGCTGGCAGGGGAATAGGCACTGAAGCTTTCTTT. Translation gives CAGRGIGTEAFF.

CDR3 nucleotides: TGTGCCAGCAGCCCCCGGCAGGGCCTCTTTAGTCAGCCCCAGCATTTT. This gives the protein CASSPRQGLFSQPQHF. The chain recombines TRBV28 with TRBJ1-5; D perhaps matches TRBD1 (5 bases). The CDR3 is made up of 16 amino acids. Germline V gene data show CDR1 as MDHEN and CDR2 as SYDVKM. Between the trimmed V and J ends, which lost 6 bases and 6 bases, there was a span of 21 bases.

The CDR3 DNA is TGTGCCACCACGTCGACACAGAGCTCCTACGAGCAGTACTTC. Residues: CATTSTQSSYEQYF. This chain connects TRBV6-5 to TRBJ2-7; D is uncertain. CDR3 length: 14 residues. CDR1 is MNHEY and CDR2 is SVGAGI in the germline V gene. Trimming took 10 bases from V and 0 from J, leaving 16 bases between them.

The chain couples TRBV12-3 or TRBV12-4 to TRBJ1-3; D might be TRBD1 (5 bases). The V end lost 4 bases, the J end lost 16 bases, and 20 bases lay between the germline ends. The length of the CDR3 is 13 residues. In nucleotides, the CDR3 is TGTGCCAGCAGTTCCAAAGCCGGGACTCGACCCTATTTT. It translates to CASSSKAGTRPYF.

The chain combines TRBV6-6 with TRBJ2-1, with TRBD2 matching 7 bases. This CDR3 comprises 13 residues. After removal of 2 bases from V and 6 bases from J, the junction contained 1 base not matched to a gene. Germline V CDR1 and CDR2: MNHNY, SVGAGI (reference sequence). This CDR3 reads CASSYPSGNEQFF. Written as DNA, the CDR3 is TGTGCCAGCAGTTACCCTAGCGGCAATGAGCAGTTCTTC.